This record looks at one TCR beta chain sequence and its context. The target antigen is unknown. The run depth of the assay was deep. In the sorted-subset replicate PCRs, 200 ng DNA, tens of thousands of T cell genomes, was used. Here immunoSEQ multiplex PCR was the method, and the copy in TCRdb shows in-frame clones only, minus some. The data show 2,500,000 or so clones, 85% to 95% seen once. This record comes from a study of shared clonotypes between healthy human individuals. Study outcomes and limitations: Sampling covered nothing but blood. Tissue TCR repertoires likely differ from those found in blood.

Sample: naive CD4+ T cells from PBMCs. The subset here: CD45RA+ positively selected. The TCR originated in a man between 18 and 29 years old in good health. Some clones in this sample may be carry-over from other donors' samples.

The CDR3 DNA reads as TGTGCCAGCAGCGCCCCGTCCAGGGGCGGAATCTACGAGCAGTACTTC. Amino acids: CASSAPSRGGIYEQYF. The rearrangement uses TRBV5-6 and TRBJ2-7, with a possible D match to TRBD1 (6 bases). The CDR3 has 16 amino acids. The V end lost 4 bases, the J end lost 3 bases, and 20 bases lay between the germline ends. Per germline, CDR1 SGHDT and CDR2 YYEEEE.